What follows describes a single T cell receptor beta chain. Antigen: not known. Per germline, CDR1 MNHEY and CDR2 SMNVEV (reference sequence). This CDR3 contains 13 residues. Between the trimmed V and J ends, which lost 4 bases and 2 bases, there was a span of 8 bases. This sample is drawn from a study of Ad26.COV2.S vaccination and SARS-CoV-2 variants. The assay was immunoSEQ multiplex PCR, and TCRdb's table has in-frame clones only and misses some. The profile shows about 350,000 clones, under 95% of them singletons. Study observations and caveats: Those who received the vaccine showed greater spike-specific TCR breadth than those given placebo. Analyses that measured TCR breadth and depth may have underestimated total T cell responses.

The TCR originated in a human donor who had recovered from COVID-19. The sequences come from peripheral blood, collected after recovery from COVID-19. The V and J genes are TRBV27 and TRBJ1-2; D remains ambiguous. CDR3 sequence (DNA): TGTGCCAGCAGTTATGCGCCCAACTATGGCTACACCTTC. It yields the protein CASSYAPNYGYTF.